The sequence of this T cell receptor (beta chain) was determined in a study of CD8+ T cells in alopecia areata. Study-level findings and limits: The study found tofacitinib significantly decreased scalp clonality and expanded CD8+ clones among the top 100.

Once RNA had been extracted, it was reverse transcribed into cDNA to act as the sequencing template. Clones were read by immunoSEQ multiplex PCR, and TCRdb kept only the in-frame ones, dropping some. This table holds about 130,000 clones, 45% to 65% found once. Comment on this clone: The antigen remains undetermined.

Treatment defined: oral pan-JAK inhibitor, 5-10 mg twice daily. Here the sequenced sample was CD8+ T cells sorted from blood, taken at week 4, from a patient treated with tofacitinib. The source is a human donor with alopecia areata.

The CDR3 reads CASSLGVSYEQYF. CDR3 nucleotides: TGCGCCAGCAGCTTGGGGGTTTCCTACGAGCAGTACTTC. V gene TRBV5-1 combines with J gene TRBJ2-7; no reliable D call. The CDR3 is 13 amino acids. Trimming removed 0 bases at V and 1 base at J, with 5 bases between. CDR1 and CDR2 (germline): SGHRS, YFSETQ.